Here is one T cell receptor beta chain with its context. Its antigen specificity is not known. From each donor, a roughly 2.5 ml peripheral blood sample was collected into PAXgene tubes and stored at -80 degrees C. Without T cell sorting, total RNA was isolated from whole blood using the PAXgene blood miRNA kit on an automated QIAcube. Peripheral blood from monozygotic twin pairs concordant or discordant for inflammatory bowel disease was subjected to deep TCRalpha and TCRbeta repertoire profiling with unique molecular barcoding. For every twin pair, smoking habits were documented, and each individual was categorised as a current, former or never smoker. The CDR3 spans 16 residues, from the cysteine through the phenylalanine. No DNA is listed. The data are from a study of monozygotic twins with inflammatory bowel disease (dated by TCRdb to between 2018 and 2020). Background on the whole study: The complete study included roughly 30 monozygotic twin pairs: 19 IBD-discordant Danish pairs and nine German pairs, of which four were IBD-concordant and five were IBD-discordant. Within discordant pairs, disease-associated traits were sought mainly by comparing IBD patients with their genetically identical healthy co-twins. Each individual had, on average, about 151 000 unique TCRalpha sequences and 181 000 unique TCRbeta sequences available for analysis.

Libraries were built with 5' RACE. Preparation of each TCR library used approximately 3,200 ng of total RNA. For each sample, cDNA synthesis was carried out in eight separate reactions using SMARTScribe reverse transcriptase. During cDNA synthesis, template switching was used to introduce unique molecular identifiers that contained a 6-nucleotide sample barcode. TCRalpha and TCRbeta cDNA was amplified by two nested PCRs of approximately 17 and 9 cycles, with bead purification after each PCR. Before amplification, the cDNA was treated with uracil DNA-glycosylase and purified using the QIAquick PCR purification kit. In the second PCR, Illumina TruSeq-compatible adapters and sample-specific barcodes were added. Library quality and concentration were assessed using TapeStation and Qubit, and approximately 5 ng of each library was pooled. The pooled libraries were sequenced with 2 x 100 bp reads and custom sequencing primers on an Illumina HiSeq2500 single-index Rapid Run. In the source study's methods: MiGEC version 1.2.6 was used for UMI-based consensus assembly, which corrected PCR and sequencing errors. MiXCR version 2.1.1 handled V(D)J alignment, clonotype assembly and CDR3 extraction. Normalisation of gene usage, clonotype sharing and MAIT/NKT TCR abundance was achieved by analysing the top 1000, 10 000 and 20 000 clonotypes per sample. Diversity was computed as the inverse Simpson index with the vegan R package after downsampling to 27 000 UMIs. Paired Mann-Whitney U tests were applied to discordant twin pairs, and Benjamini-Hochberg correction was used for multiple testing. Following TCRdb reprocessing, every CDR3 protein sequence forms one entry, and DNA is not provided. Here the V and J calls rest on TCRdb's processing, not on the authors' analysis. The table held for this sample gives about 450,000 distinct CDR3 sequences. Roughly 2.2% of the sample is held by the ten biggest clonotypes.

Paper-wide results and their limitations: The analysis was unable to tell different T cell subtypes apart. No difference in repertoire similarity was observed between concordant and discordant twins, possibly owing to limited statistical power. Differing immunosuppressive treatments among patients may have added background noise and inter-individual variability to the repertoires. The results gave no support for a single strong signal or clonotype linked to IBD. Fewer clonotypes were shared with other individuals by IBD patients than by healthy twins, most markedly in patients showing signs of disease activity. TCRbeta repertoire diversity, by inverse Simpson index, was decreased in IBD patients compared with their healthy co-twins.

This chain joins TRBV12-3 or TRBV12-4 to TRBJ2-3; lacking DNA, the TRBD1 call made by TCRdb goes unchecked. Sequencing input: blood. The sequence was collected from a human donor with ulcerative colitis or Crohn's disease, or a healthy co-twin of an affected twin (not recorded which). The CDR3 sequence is CASSLPTSRDPDTQYF.